This T cell receptor (beta chain) derives from a study of blood T cell repertoires in COVID-19. In the study overall: COVID-19 samples collected from the United States, Italy and Spain covered acute and convalescent phases. PBMCs, B-cell-depleted T cells, or T cells were the source of the cDNA or gDNA that made up the material.

This clone was found once. The ends were cut back, 0 bases at V and 2 bases at J, with 8 bases in the middle. The CDR3 contains 14 residues. Germline CDR1 reads SGHVS; CDR2 reads FNYEAQ. Profiling relied on immunoSEQ multiplex PCR, and the TCRdb table lists in-frame clones only, not all of them. The sample lists 95,000 to 150,000 clones; around nine tenths were seen once. Followed over time, Seattle patients had been enrolled while infection was active. What was sequenced was peripheral blood. The TCR was taken from a man aged 50-60 years with COVID-19, enrolled during active disease. The chain recombines TRBV7-6 with TRBJ2-7; D might be TRBD2 (6 bases). CDR3 sequence: CASSLAGGPYEQYF. DNA of the CDR3: TGTGCCAGCAGCTTAGCGGGGGGACCCTACGAGCAGTACTTC.